Presented here are 25 T cell receptor beta chains from one specimen sequenced in a study of T cell repertoires in cytomegalovirus infection. TCRdb re-analysed the reads in MiXCR, keeping a single row per CDR3 protein. The sample lists around 450,000 distinct CDR3 sequences, about 11% occurring once. Sequenced: PBMCs. The source is a human donor in good health (CMV status not recorded). Some clones in this sample may be carry-over from other donors' samples.

The V and J genes are TRBV20-1 and TRBJ1-1; D not certain. The CDR3 is made up of 12 amino acids. The V gene's germline CDR1 is DFQATT and CDR2 SNEGSKA (reference sequence). Trimming took 6 bases from V and 1 from J, leaving 9 bases between them. The CDR3 sequence: CSAEQWNTEAFF. CDR3 bases: TGCAGTGCCGAGCAGTGGAACACTGAAGCTTTCTTT.

In its sample, this clonotype was seen many times. This chain links TRBV7-9 with TRBJ2-3, with 8 nucleotides matching TRBD1. CDR1 and CDR2 from the germline V gene are SEHNR and FQNEAQ (reference sequence). The CDR3 is 14 residues long. The junction had 8 bases not matched to a gene; V was cut back by 7 bases and J by 5 bases. The CDR3 protein is CASTPTGERDTQYF. The CDR3 DNA reads as TGTGCCAGCACCCCGACAGGGGAGCGAGATACGCAGTATTTT. Filled out from reference TRBV7-9 and TRBJ2-3, the complete variable domain reads DTGVSQNPRHKITKRGQNVTFRCDPISEHNRLYWYRQTLGQGPEFLTYFQNEAQLEKSRLLSDRFSAERPKGSFSTLEIQRTEQGDSAMYLCASTPTGERDTQYFGPGTRLTVL.

DNA of the CDR3: TGTGCCTGGAGTGTTCAGGGGCGAGCTTTCTTT. It specifies CAWSVQGRAFF. The rearrangement uses TRBV30 and TRBJ1-1, with D possibly matching TRBD1 (6 bases). V was clipped by 0 bases and J by 10 bases, with 9 bases between them. This CDR3 is built from 11 residues. CDR1 and CDR2 (germline): GTSNPN, SVGIG (reference sequence).

This clonotype was seen repeatedly, ten times or more. V is TRBV4-1 and J is TRBJ2-1; perhaps TRBD1 as D (6 bases). Germline V CDR1 and CDR2: MGHRA, YSYEKL. The CDR3 length is 15 residues. Trimming shortened V by 0 bases and J by 5 bases, and 11 bases separated the two germline ends. CDR3 sequence: CASSQDPGTHNEQFF. The CDR3, as DNA: TGCGCCAGCAGCCAAGATCCTGGGACACACAATGAGCAGTTCTTC.

V usage is TRBV11-2 and J usage is TRBJ2-7; weak D call: TRBD2 (6 bases). Trimming shortened V by 4 bases and J by 4 bases, and 8 bases separated the two germline ends. The V gene's germline CDR1 is SGHAT and CDR2 FQNNGV. This CDR3 contains 12 residues. CDR3 amino acids: CASSSEGYEQYF. The DNA of the CDR3 is TGTGCCAGCAGCTCGGAGGGATACGAGCAGTACTTC.

This clonotype was seen at least ten times. The chain carries TRBV6-1 and TRBJ1-2, with TRBD1 as a possible D gene (5 bases). V dropped 5 bases and J dropped 4 bases, with 11 bases sitting between them. The CDR3 extends over 13 amino acids. Germline CDR1 MNHNS, CDR2 SASEGT. CDR3 in amino acids: CASSPLQGYGYTF. The DNA for the CDR3 is TGTGCCAGCAGTCCCCTCCAGGGCTATGGCTACACCTTC.

This clonotype was counted many times. The rearrangement links TRBV3-1 to TRBJ2-4, with 11 bases lining up with TRBD1. The V segment lost 4 bases and the J segment 4 bases; nucleotides outside the gene matches: 6. Germline V gene lookup returns CDR1 LGHDT and CDR2 YNNKEL (reference sequence). This CDR3 is 16 amino acids long. CDR3: CASSLTWDRGKNIQYF. The DNA of the CDR3 is TGTGCCAGCAGCCTAACATGGGACAGGGGGAAAAACATTCAGTACTTC.

This clonotype was detected ten times or more. The chain combines TRBV5-1 with TRBJ2-1; 10 bases line up with TRBD1. The trim removed 4 bases at V and 7 bases at J, leaving 8 bases unmatched. The CDR3 consists of 15 residues. The germline CDR1 and CDR2 sequences are SGHRS and YFSETQ. Here the CDR3 reads CASSTRTGGANEQFF. The CDR3 DNA follows: TGCGCCAGCAGCACCCGGACAGGGGGGGCGAATGAGCAGTTCTTC.

Many counts were recorded for this clonotype. This sequence joins TRBV7-2 and TRBJ2-5; 7 bases fit TRBD2. CDR1 and CDR2 from the germline V gene are SGHTA and FQGNSA. With V trimmed by 1 base and J by 5 bases, 10 bases remained unmatched. The CDR3 runs 16 residues. CDR3 nucleotide sequence: TGTGCCAGCAGCTTAGGGACTAGTTTTAGTATGGAGACCCAGTACTTC. Protein: CASSLGTSFSMETQYF.

In its sample, this clonotype was seen a few times. The chain uses TRBV20-1 and TRBJ2-2, with TRBD2 matching over 10 bases. The J segment lost 0 bases and the V segment lost 2 bases, leaving 3 bases of the junction unmatched. Germline V gene lookup returns CDR1 DFQATT and CDR2 SNEGSKA (reference sequence). The CDR3 is made up of 16 amino acids. The CDR3, as DNA: TGCAGTGCTAGATCCCTAGCGGGAGCGAACACCGGGGAGCTGTTTTTT. Translating it yields CSARSLAGANTGELFF.

This clonotype was picked up a small number of times. This chain connects TRBV6-6 to TRBJ2-1, with 7 bases fitting TRBD1. After removal of 6 bases from V and 2 bases from J, the junction contained 4 bases not matched to a gene. CDR3 size: 14 residues. CDR1 is MNHNY, CDR2 SVGAGI, per germline (reference sequence). In DNA, the CDR3 is TGTGCCAGCAGGGAAGACAGGGCCTACAATGAGCAGTTCTTC. Protein product: CASREDRAYNEQFF.

In this sample, this clonotype turned up many times. The J gene is TRBJ1-1, the V gene TRBV6-1; D gene ambiguous. Germline-derived CDR1 and CDR2 are MNHNS and SASEGT. The V end lost 5 bases, the J end lost 4 bases, and 11 bases lay between the germline ends. The CDR3 extends over 13 amino acids. CDR3 nucleotide sequence: TGTGCCAGCAGTCGGGTGTGGGGCACTGAAGCTTTCTTT. Translated, it gives CASSRVWGTEAFF.

This clonotype was detected ten times or more. This chain uses TRBV7-2 with TRBJ2-2; D is possibly TRBD1 (6 bases). Germline CDR1 and CDR2: SGHTA and FQGNSA. The CDR3 totals 15 residues. Between the trimmed V and J ends, which lost 5 bases and 8 bases, there was a span of 18 bases. As DNA, the CDR3 is TGTGCCAGCAGCCGCCTGACAGGCGGAAGTGGGGAGCTGTTTTTT. Translation: CASSRLTGGSGELFF.

This clonotype has ten or more counts. The chain links TRBV2 to TRBJ1-5, with D possibly TRBD1 on 6 matching bases. Germline V gene sequence: CDR1 SNHLY, CDR2 FYNNEI. V lost 6 bases and J 3 bases, leaving 15 bases between the germline ends. The length of the CDR3 is 15 residues. The DNA of the CDR3 is TGTGCCAGCAGGGGGGCGGGGGCTTTCAATCAGCCCCAGCATTTT. Encoded protein: CASRGAGAFNQPQHF.

This clonotype was recorded at least ten times. V is TRBV11-2 and J is TRBJ1-4; the match to TRBD1 covers 7 bases. The CDR3 is made up of 16 amino acids. Germline assignment: CDR1 SGHAT and CDR2 FQNNGV. The trim removed 3 bases at V and 0 bases at J, leaving 4 bases unmatched. The CDR3 spells CASSLGQTPTNEKLFF. The CDR3 nucleotides are TGTGCCAGCAGCTTGGGACAGACCCCAACTAATGAAAAACTGTTTTTT.

In its sample, this clonotype was seen many times. J is TRBJ2-4 and V is TRBV6-1; D not resolved. The germline V and J ends were trimmed by 1 base and 0 bases, with 7 bases remaining between them. CDR1 and CDR2 (germline): MNHNS, SASEGT. This CDR3 contains 15 residues. The CDR3 is CASSEGSLAKNIQYF. CDR3 bases: TGTGCCAGCAGTGAAGGGAGCTTAGCCAAAAACATTCAGTACTTC.

The chain couples TRBV5-5 to TRBJ1-2; the D gene is possibly TRBD1 (5 bases). CDR1 and CDR2 (germline): SGHKS, YYEKEE (reference sequence). This CDR3 contains 14 residues. Between the trimmed V and J ends, which lost 0 bases and 7 bases, there was a span of 13 bases. CDR3 in amino acids: CASSLVPRDLGYTF. The CDR3 DNA follows: TGTGCCAGCAGCTTGGTTCCCCGGGACCTTGGCTACACCTTC.

Concerning this clonotype: Given a much more abundant clone one base away, this may be a read error. The chain joins TRBV6-6 to TRBJ1-1, with D perhaps TRBD1 (5 bases). V was trimmed by 5 bases and J by 4 bases, leaving 11 bases between them. Germline loops: CDR1 MNHNY, CDR2 SVGAGI (reference sequence). The CDR3 sequence is 13 residues long. CDR3 residues: CASSTDMSTEAFF. CDR3 bases: TGTGCCAGCAGTACGGACATGAGCACTGAAGCTTTCTTT.

The chain recombines TRBV7-3 with TRBJ2-1, with 11 bases fitting TRBD2. J was trimmed by 9 bases and V by 5 bases; bases with no gene match: 3. This CDR3 has 13 residues. In germline, CDR1 is SGHTA, CDR2 FQGTGA. CDR3 region: CASSPGTSGEQFF. The CDR3 DNA reads as TGTGCCAGCAGCCCAGGGACTAGCGGTGAGCAGTTCTTC. The full variable domain, in which reference TRBV7-3 and TRBJ2-1 provide the parts outside the CDR3, is GAGVSQTPSNKVTEKGKYVELRCDPISGHTALYWYRQSLGQGPEFLIYFQGTGAADDSGLPNDRFFAVRPEGSVSTLKIQRTERGDSAVYLCASSPGTSGEQFFGPGTRLTVL.

This clonotype was observed at least ten times. In nucleotides, the CDR3 is TGTGCCACCCTCGAGGGGCCAAAAAACTATGGCTACACCTTC. As protein: CATLEGPKNYGYTF. The genes are TRBV2 and TRBJ1-2, with TRBD1 as a possible D gene (5 bases). V lost 10 bases and J 2 bases, leaving 17 bases between the germline ends. CDR1 is SNHLY, CDR2 FYNNEI, per germline. The CDR3 is 14 residues long.

This clonotype has a count of ten or more. The J gene is TRBJ2-7, the V gene TRBV7-2; D might be TRBD2 (5 bases). Trimming shortened V by 7 bases and J by 7 bases, and 17 bases separated the two germline ends. The CDR3 is made up of 13 amino acids. Germline V gives CDR1 SGHTA, CDR2 FQGNSA. CDR3 residues: CASMPSGSGEQYF. The CDR3 DNA follows: TGTGCCAGCATGCCCTCCGGGTCGGGGGAGCAGTACTTC.

The sample holds many counts of this clonotype. The chain links TRBV12-3 or TRBV12-4 to TRBJ1-5; TRBD1 aligns across 12 bases. V lost 3 bases to trimming and J lost 4 bases; unmatched junction nucleotides: 4. The CDR3 has 16 amino acids. The CDR3: CASSFRDRGLNQPQHF. The CDR3 region has the DNA TGTGCCAGCAGTTTCCGGGACAGGGGGCTTAATCAGCCCCAGCATTTT.

This clonotype was observed many times. The junction departs from the called germline gene at one end, perhaps through a read error. The genes are TRBV7-3 and TRBJ2-1; D may be TRBD2 (7 bases). Germline CDR1 and CDR2: SGHTA and FQGTGA. This CDR3 has 13 residues. For the CDR3, the DNA is TGTGCCACCAGCTTAAGGGGGGGCCGTGAGCAGTTCTTC. The encoded protein is CATSLRGGREQFF. The full variable domain, with the rest looked up from reference TRBV7-3 and TRBJ2-1, is GAGVSQTPSNKVTEKGKYVELRCDPISGHTALYWYRQSLGQGPEFLIYFQGTGAADDSGLPNDRFFAVRPEGSVSTLKIQRTERGDSAVYLCATSLRGGREQFFGPGTRLTVL.

This clonotype was seen at least ten times. The rearrangement joins TRBV4-1 to TRBJ2-1; 13 nucleotides match TRBD2. J was trimmed by 6 bases and V by 1 base; bases with no gene match: 0. Germline assignment: CDR1 MGHRA and CDR2 YSYEKL. The CDR3 runs 15 residues. The CDR3 DNA sequence: TGCGCCAGCAGCCAAGGACTAGCGGGAGGCAATGAGCAGTTCTTC. It yields the protein CASSQGLAGGNEQFF.

This clonotype was observed at least ten times. The chain employs TRBV5-1 and TRBJ1-1, with a tentative D call TRBD1 (6 bases). Between the trimmed V and J ends, which lost 0 bases and 7 bases, there was a span of 16 bases. Germline lookup yields CDR1 SGHRS and CDR2 YFSETQ. This CDR3 is 15 amino acids long. CDR3 DNA: TGCGCCAGCAGCTTGGTGCAGGGGCTAGATAATGAAGCTTTCTTT. Its translation: CASSLVQGLDNEAFF.